The TCR beta chain under discussion was sequenced for a study of cytomegalovirus exposure and HLA in healthy donors. V lost 7 bases and J lost 4, with 14 bases in between. CDR1 is SEHNR, CDR2 FQNEAQ, per germline (reference sequence). The CDR3 length is 15 residues. A remark on this clone: Its antigen remains unknown.

Nominal health characterized the donors when sampled, though unrecorded immune exposures were likely. Study-wide results and limits: Most subjects' HLA-A and HLA-B alleles were reportedly predicted from TCR beta sequences.

60 Vbeta and 13 Jbeta primers were used in PCR. Profiling relied on immunoSEQ multiplex PCR, and the TCRdb table lists in-frame clones only, not all of them. Of approximately 150,000 clones in the sample, more than 75% are singletons; the top ten hold over 1.5%. The sequenced sample was PBMCs. The chain joins TRBV7-9 to TRBJ2-6, with D possibly being TRBD2 (6 bases). The TCR was taken from a man aged 35-49 years in good health and CMV-seronegative. The CDR3 is CASIFGGAGANVLTF. The CDR3 DNA is TGTGCCAGCATCTTTGGAGGGGCCGGGGCCAACGTCCTGACTTTC.